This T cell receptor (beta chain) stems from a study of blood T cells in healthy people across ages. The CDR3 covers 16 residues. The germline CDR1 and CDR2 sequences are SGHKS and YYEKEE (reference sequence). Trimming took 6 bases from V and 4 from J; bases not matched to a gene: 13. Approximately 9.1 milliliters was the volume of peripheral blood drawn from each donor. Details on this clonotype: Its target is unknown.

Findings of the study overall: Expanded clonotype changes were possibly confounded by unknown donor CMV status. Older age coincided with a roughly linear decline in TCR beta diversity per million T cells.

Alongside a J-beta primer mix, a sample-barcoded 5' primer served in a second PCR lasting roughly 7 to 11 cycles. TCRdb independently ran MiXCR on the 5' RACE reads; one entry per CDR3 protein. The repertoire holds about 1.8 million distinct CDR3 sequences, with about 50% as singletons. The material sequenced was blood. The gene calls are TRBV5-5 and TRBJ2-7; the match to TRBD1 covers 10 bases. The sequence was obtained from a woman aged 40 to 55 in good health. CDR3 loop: CASNDEVPGQGYEQYF. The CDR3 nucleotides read TGTGCCAGCAATGACGAAGTCCCGGGACAGGGGTACGAGCAGTACTTC. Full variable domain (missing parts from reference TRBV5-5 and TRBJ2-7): DAGVTQSPTHLIKTRGQQVTLRCSPISGHKSVSWYQQVLGQGPQFIFQYYEKEERGRGNFPDRFSARQFPNYSSELNVNALLLGDSALYLCASNDEVPGQGYEQYFGPGTRLTVT.